Listed here are 17 T cell receptor beta chains from one sample, sequenced in a study of blood T cells in healthy people across ages. Combining a sample-barcoded 5' primer with a J-beta primer mix, a second PCR ran for about 6 to 12 cycles. TCRdb ran MiXCR on the 5' RACE reads and lists one entry per CDR3 protein. The table includes around 1,100,000 distinct CDR3 sequences, 30% to 40% detected once. Material: blood. Receptors originate from a man between 18 and 29 years old in good health.

This clonotype appeared a few times. V usage is TRBV24-1 and J usage is TRBJ1-2; D is undetermined. V lost 3 bases and J 2 bases, leaving 12 bases between the germline ends. The germline gives CDR1 KGHDR, CDR2 SFDVKD. This CDR3 has 15 residues. Here the CDR3 reads CATSDVGRGNYGYTF. DNA of the CDR3: TGTGCCACCAGTGATGTCGGGCGAGGGAACTATGGCTACACCTTC.

This clonotype was detected a few times. This chain links TRBV12-3 or TRBV12-4 with TRBJ2-7; no firm D call. This CDR3 is 15 amino acids long. Trimming cost V 5 bases and J 3 bases, with 17 bases left between them. CDR3 sequence (DNA): TGTGCCAGCAGTGTTTACAGCGACCTATTCTACGAGCAGTACTTC. The encoded protein is CASSVYSDLFYEQYF.

The chain combines TRBV20-1 with TRBJ2-1, with 10 bases identical to TRBD1. Germline CDR1 DFQATT, CDR2 SNEGSKA (reference sequence). The CDR3 consists of 14 residues. With V trimmed by 4 bases and J by 8 bases, 8 bases remained unmatched. The CDR3: CSAKDRGFVDEQFF. CDR3 coding DNA: TGCAGTGCTAAGGACAGGGGGTTTGTGGATGAGCAGTTCTTC.

This chain links TRBV12-3 or TRBV12-4 with TRBJ2-7, with TRBD1 matching 7 bases. Germline trimming cut 3 bases from V and 12 bases from J; bases unmatched to any gene: 14. The CDR3 consists of 14 residues. CDR3 in DNA: TGTGCCAGCAGTTTGTCGGACAGGCTAAGTCAGGGGTACTTC. Translating it yields CASSLSDRLSQGYF.

This clonotype has a count of ten or more. V is TRBV4-1 and J is TRBJ2-7; no reliable D call. Trimming removed 2 bases at V and 4 bases at J, with 9 bases between. Germline CDR1 and CDR2: MGHRA and YSYEKL. CDR3 length equals 13 residues. CDR3 nucleotide sequence: TGCGCCAGCAGCCAACGTGAAGGTTACGAGCAGTACTTC. Protein product: CASSQREGYEQYF.

The chain combines TRBV20-1 with TRBJ1-1, with no clear D. Germline CDR1 and CDR2: DFQATT and SNEGSKA (reference sequence). Deletions cut 3 bases from V and 2 bases from J, with 4 bases between. The CDR3 length is 11 residues. CDR3 bases: TGCAGTGCTAGTCCTAACACTGAAGCTTTCTTT. Translated: CSASPNTEAFF.

J is TRBJ2-2 and V is TRBV28, with D uncertain. Germline assignment: CDR1 MDHEN and CDR2 SYDVKM. Trimming shortened V by 8 bases and J by 1 base, and 8 bases separated the two germline ends. The CDR3 totals 13 residues. The CDR3 region is CASSHVNTGELFF. Written as DNA, the CDR3 is TGTGCCAGCTCGCACGTGAACACCGGGGAGCTGTTTTTT.

The table lists this clonotype with a few counts. The chain carries TRBV24-1 and TRBJ1-2; D is unresolved. The CDR3 extends over 13 amino acids. V lost 9 bases and J 4 bases, leaving 14 bases between the germline ends. Germline V gene sequence: CDR1 KGHDR, CDR2 SFDVKD. In DNA, the CDR3 is TGTGCCACCGACCCGACGTTCCCCTATGGCTACACCTTC. This sequence encodes CATDPTFPYGYTF.

This clonotype was observed at least ten times. This chain joins TRBV7-2 and TRBJ2-5; D remains ambiguous. V lost 1 base and J 1 base, leaving 7 bases between the germline ends. In germline, CDR1 is SGHTA, CDR2 FQGNSA. CDR3 length: 14 amino acids. The CDR3 is CASSLDSTQETQYF. DNA of the CDR3: TGTGCCAGCAGCTTAGATTCTACCCAAGAGACCCAGTACTTC.

As regards this clonotype: Its ends do not fully match the called genes, so a read error is possible. The chain combines TRBV18 with TRBJ2-2, with unresolved D. This CDR3 has 14 amino acids. The germline gives CDR1 KGHSH, CDR2 LQKENI. Here the CDR3 reads CASSPPTRTGELFF. The CDR3 nucleotides are TGTGCCAGCTCGCCACCTACTCGGACCGGGGAGCTGTTTTTT.

This clonotype was observed a few times. This chain uses TRBV10-3 with TRBJ1-1, with D possibly being TRBD1 (5 bases). From germline, CDR1 is ENHRY and CDR2 SYGVKD. The V gene lost 10 bases and the J gene lost 2 bases, with 20 bases spanning the gap. This CDR3 is 15 amino acids long. In DNA form, the CDR3 reads TGTGCCACCCTCCCAACGAGACAGTCAAACACTGAAGCTTTCTTT. It encodes CATLPTRQSNTEAFF.

The chain uses TRBV5-1 and TRBJ1-1; D perhaps matches TRBD1 (5 bases). CDR3 length: 18 residues. The V and J ends lost 0 bases and 0 bases respectively, with 18 bases between them. Per germline, CDR1 SGHRS and CDR2 YFSETQ. The CDR3 region is CASSLAKGRVELNTEAFF. The CDR3 DNA reads TGCGCCAGCAGCTTGGCCAAAGGCAGGGTGGAGCTGAACACTGAAGCTTTCTTT.

The table lists this clonotype with a few counts. This sequence joins TRBV4-3 and TRBJ1-2; maybe TRBD1 (5 bases). CDR1 is LGHNA, CDR2 YSLEER, per germline. The CDR3 has 16 residues. The V and J ends lost 0 bases and 3 bases respectively, with 14 bases between them. The DNA of the CDR3 is TGCGCCAGCAGCCAAGATTCTATCCAGGGTGACTATGGCTACACCTTC. It is translated as CASSQDSIQGDYGYTF.

The DNA for the CDR3 is TGTGCCAGCAGCTGGGACAGAGACTCTGGGGCCAACGTCCTGACTTTC. This sequence encodes CASSWDRDSGANVLTF. The V gene is TRBV7-8, the J gene TRBJ2-6; TRBD1 matches 7 bases. V gave up 4 bases and J gave up 0 bases; unmatched junction bases: 3. CDR1 SGHVS and CDR2 FQNEAQ come from the germline V gene. This CDR3 has 16 residues.

The rearrangement links TRBV9 to TRBJ2-1; D not resolved. Looked up from germline, CDR1 is SGDLS and CDR2 is YYNGEE. The CDR3 is 14 amino acids. The V and J ends lost 0 bases and 5 bases respectively, with 9 bases between them. The DNA of the CDR3 is TGTGCCAGCAGCGTAGGAGACATAGACAATGAGCAGTTCTTC. Amino acid sequence: CASSVGDIDNEQFF.

The J gene is TRBJ1-2, the V gene TRBV20-1; D possibly corresponds to TRBD1 (6 bases). The CDR3 has 10 amino acids. Germline-derived CDR1 and CDR2 are DFQATT and SNEGSKA (reference sequence). V was pared by 5 bases and J by 7 bases, with 8 bases between. The CDR3 nucleotides are TGCAGTGCTTCGGACAGTGGCTACACCTTC. Translated, it gives CSASDSGYTF.

The V gene is TRBV2, the J gene TRBJ1-6; D is unclear. CDR1 SNHLY and CDR2 FYNNEI come from the germline V gene. There are 13 residues in the CDR3. Trimming cost V 8 bases and J 7 bases, with 12 bases left between them. CDR3 nucleotides: TGTGCCAGCCGAGGGAGTTGGAATTCACCCCTCCACTTT. Translated, it gives CASRGSWNSPLHF.